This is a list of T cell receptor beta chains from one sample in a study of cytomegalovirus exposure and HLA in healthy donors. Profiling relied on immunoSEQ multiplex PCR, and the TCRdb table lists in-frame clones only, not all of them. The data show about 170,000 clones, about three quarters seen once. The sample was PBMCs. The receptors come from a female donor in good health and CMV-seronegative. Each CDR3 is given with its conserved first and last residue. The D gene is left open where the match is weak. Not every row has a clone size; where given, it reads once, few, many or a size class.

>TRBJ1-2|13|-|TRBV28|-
CASSLTEGYGYTF
TGTGCCAGCAGCTTAACTGAGGGCTATGGCTACACCTTC
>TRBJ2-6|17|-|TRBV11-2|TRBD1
CASRQTGIASGANGLTF
TGTGCCAGCAGGCAGACAGGGATAGCTTCTGGGGCCAACGGCCTGACTTTC
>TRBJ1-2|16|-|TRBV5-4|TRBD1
CASSLWSGGQNYGYTF
TGTGCCAGCAGCTTGTGGTCAGGGGGGCAGAACTATGGCTACACCTTC
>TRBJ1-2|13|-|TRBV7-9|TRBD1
CASSFPGQGAYTF
TGTGCCAGCAGCTTTCCGGGACAGGGGGCTTACACCTTC
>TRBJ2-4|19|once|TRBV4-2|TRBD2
CASSQEGRLAGVAKNIQYF
TGTGCCAGCAGCCAAGAGGGGAGACTAGCGGGGGTAGCCAAAAACATTCAGTACTTC
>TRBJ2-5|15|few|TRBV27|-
CASSSISGFQETQYF
TGTGCCAGCAGTTCTATTTCCGGGTTCCAAGAGACCCAGTACTTC
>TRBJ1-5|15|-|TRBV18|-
CASSPSAGGVQPQHF
TGTGCCAGCTCACCAAGCGCCGGGGGGGTACAGCCCCAGCATTTT
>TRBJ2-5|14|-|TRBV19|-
CASSITGLKKTQYF
TGTGCCAGTAGTATTACAGGGTTGAAAAAGACCCAGTACTTC
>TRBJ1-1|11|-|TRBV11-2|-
CASSAGSEAFF
TGTGCCAGCAGCGCGGGGTCTGAAGCTTTCTTT
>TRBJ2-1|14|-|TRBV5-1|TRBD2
CASYGTSGNNEQFF
TGCGCCAGCTACGGGACTAGCGGTAACAATGAGCAGTTCTTC
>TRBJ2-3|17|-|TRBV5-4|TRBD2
CASSLQGLAGGPDTQYF
TGTGCCAGCAGCTTACAGGGACTAGCGGGGGGGCCAGATACGCAGTATTTT
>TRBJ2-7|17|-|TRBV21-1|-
CASSKNSTSGADYEQYF
TGTGCCAGCAGCAAAAACTCCACTAGCGGGGCGGACTACGAGCAGTACTTC
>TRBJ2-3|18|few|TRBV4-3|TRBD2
CASSQDLLAGLRTDTQYF
TGCGCCAGCAGCCAAGATCTTCTAGCGGGACTACGCACAGATACGCAGTATTTT
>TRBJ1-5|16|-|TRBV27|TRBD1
CASSSTGVGSNQPQHF
TGTGCCAGCAGTTCTACAGGGGTAGGATCCAATCAGCCCCAGCATTTT
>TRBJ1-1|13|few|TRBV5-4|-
CASSPGGGTQAFF
TGTGCCAGCAGCCCGGGGGGAGGAACTCAAGCTTTCTTT
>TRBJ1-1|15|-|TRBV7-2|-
CASSLERGGNTEAFF
TGTGCCAGCAGCTTAGAGAGAGGGGGGAACACTGAAGCTTTCTTT
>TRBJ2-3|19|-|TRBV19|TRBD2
CASSIGGLAGGPSGDTQYF
TGTGCCAGTAGTATAGGGGGACTAGCGGGAGGGCCAAGTGGAGATACGCAGTATTTT